A selection of T cell receptor beta chains follows, all from one sample in a study of post-analysis software for immune sequencing data. TCRdb independently ran MiXCR on the PCR reads; one entry per CDR3 protein. Of 400,000 to 500,000 distinct CDR3 sequences listed, roughly 40% are singletons. Sequencing was performed on blood. The source of these receptors is a girl aged 2 to 10 with multiple sclerosis. The CDR3 runs from the conserved cysteine through the conserved F or W. A D gene is named only where the DNA matches it firmly. Not all rows give a size; the values are once, few, many and, for expanded clones, a class.

d_call	clone_size	v_call	j_call	cdr3_nt	cdr3_aa
.	once	TRBV12-3/TRBV12-4	TRBJ1-4	TGTGCCAGCAGTTTAGTGGGGGCTGAAAAACTGTTTTTT	CASSLVGAEKLFF
.	few	TRBV6-5	TRBJ1-5	TGTGCCAGCAGTTATAGGTCGGGGAATCAGCCCCAGCATTTT	CASSYRSGNQPQHF
.	.	TRBV5-1	TRBJ2-1	TGCGCCAGCAGCCACCGGGACCGACACAATGAGCAGTTCTTC	CASSHRDRHNEQFF
.	.	TRBV20-1	TRBJ2-3	TGCAGTGCTAGAGACAGCGGTGAAGGCACAGATACGCAGTATTTT	CSARDSGEGTDTQYF
TRBD1	.	TRBV7-9	TRBJ1-6	TGTGCCAGCAGTAAGGGACAGTCGAACGGGGCATATAATTCACCCCTCCACTTT	CASSKGQSNGAYNSPLHF
.	.	TRBV5-1	TRBJ2-7	TGCGCCAGCAGCTTGGGACAGGCTTCCAACGAGCAGTACTTC	CASSLGQASNEQYF
TRBD2	.	TRBV4-3	TRBJ2-1	TGCGCCAGCAGCCAAGATCTCAGCGGAAGCGGGAGGGCTAGATCCTACAATGAGCAGTTCTTC	CASSQDLSGSGRARSYNEQFF
TRBD2	.	TRBV7-3	TRBJ2-5	TGTGCCAGCAGCTTGACGCGGGGGGGCTTGTTTGAGACCCAGTACTTC	CASSLTRGGLFETQYF
TRBD2	few	TRBV6-1	TRBJ2-5	TGTGCCAGCAGTGAATCACTAGCGGTGGTCCAAGAGACCCAGTACTTC	CASSESLAVVQETQYF
.	.	TRBV4-1	TRBJ1-5	TGCGCCAGCAGCCTCGCTTGGCCAGGCCCACCCAATCAGCCCCAGCATTTT	CASSLAWPGPPNQPQHF
.	.	TRBV9	TRBJ2-7	TGTGCCAGCAGCTCAGGATTAGGCCCCAAGGCCTCCTACGAGCAGTACTTC	CASSSGLGPKASYEQYF
TRBD2	.	TRBV20-1	TRBJ2-5	TGCAGTCCCCCCCCCCTACTAGCGGGACAAGAGACCCAGTACTTC	CSPPPLLAGQETQYF
TRBD2	few	TRBV4-2	TRBJ2-5	TGTGCCAGCAGCCAAGTCCCGGGACTAGCGGGGGGGCAAGAGACCCAGTACTTC	CASSQVPGLAGGQETQYF
.	.	TRBV5-1	TRBJ2-4	TGCGCCAGCAGCTTACTGGGGGCAAAGTCCATTCAGTACTTC	CASSLLGAKSIQYF
TRBD1	.	TRBV5-1	TRBJ1-1	TGCGCCAGCAGCTTGGTAGGGGGCCTCACTGAAGCTTTCTTT	CASSLVGGLTEAFF
.	few	TRBV29-1	TRBJ2-7	TGCAGCGTCGAGGGTACCTTAGGTTACGAGCAGTACTTC	CSVEGTLGYEQYF
TRBD1	.	TRBV4-2	TRBJ2-1	TGTGCCAGCAGCCAAGGGGACAGGGACTACAATGAGCAGTTCTTC	CASSQGDRDYNEQFF
.	.	TRBV6-6	TRBJ2-3	TGTGCCAGCAGTCCCTTCTTCCCGGGACACCTCACAGATACGCAGTATTTT	CASSPFFPGHLTDTQYF
.	.	TRBV28	TRBJ1-6	TGTGCCAGCACCCGCGGGAGCCGGGATTCACCCCTCCACTTT	CASTRGSRDSPLHF
.	.	TRBV7-9	TRBJ2-5	TGTGCCAGCAGCTCCGAGACTGACAGCAAAGGGACCCAGTACTTC	CASSSETDSKGTQYF
.	.	TRBV7-2	TRBJ2-1	TGTGCCAGCAGCCCACCACTAGTCTACAATGAGCAGTTCTTC	CASSPPLVYNEQFF
.	.	TRBV2	TRBJ2-3	TGTGCCAGCAGTTATATACCGGGGAACACAGATACGCAGTATTTT	CASSYIPGNTDTQYF
TRBD2	.	TRBV7-2	TRBJ2-3	TGTGCCAGCAGCTTAGGAGAGGGACTAGCGGGGGTGTCAGATACGCAGTATTTT	CASSLGEGLAGVSDTQYF
.	.	TRBV12-3/TRBV12-4	TRBJ2-1	TGTGCCAGCAGCTATGGACTAACGGGATTGGATGGTGAGCAGTTCTTC	CASSYGLTGLDGEQFF
.	.	TRBV5-4	TRBJ2-2	TGTGCCAGCAGCTTGGGTTGGACGGGGGTGAACACCGGGGAGCTGTTTTTT	CASSLGWTGVNTGELFF
.	few	TRBV29-1	TRBJ2-5	TGCAGCGTTGAATGGTCAGGAAAAGAGACCCAGTACTTC	CSVEWSGKETQYF
TRBD1	.	TRBV5-1	TRBJ2-7	TGCGCCAGCAGCCATACCGGGACAGGAACCTACGAGCAGTACTTC	CASSHTGTGTYEQYF
.	few	TRBV7-9	TRBJ2-3	TGTGCCAGCAGCTTAGTTCTTTGGGGCACAGATACGCAGTATTTT	CASSLVLWGTDTQYF
TRBD1	.	TRBV20-1	TRBJ2-1	TGCTCTGCAGGGGGACAGCCCGACAATGAGCAGTTCTTC	CSAGGQPDNEQFF
TRBD1	few	TRBV4-3	TRBJ1-4	TGCGCCAGCAGCCGAGGACAGGGAAGTGAAAAACTGTTTTTT	CASSRGQGSEKLFF
TRBD2	.	TRBV12-3/TRBV12-4	TRBJ2-1	TGTGCCAGCAGCGCGGGCCCGAGCGGGAGTAATAATGAGCAGTTCTTC	CASSAGPSGSNNEQFF
TRBD1	.	TRBV20-1	TRBJ1-6	TGCAGTTCCAGGACAGGGAGTTACAATTCACCCCTCCACTTT	CSSRTGSYNSPLHF
.	.	TRBV7-8	TRBJ2-5	TGTGCCAGCAGCCCCCGGCGGATCCAAGAGACCCAGTACTTC	CASSPRRIQETQYF
.	.	TRBV20-1	TRBJ2-7	TGCAGTGCTAGAGCCGGTAGGGGGGGGGCAGGCGAGCAGTACTTC	CSARAGRGGAGEQYF
.	few	TRBV20-1	TRBJ2-7	TGCAGTGCTAGAGATTTGGGACGGACCTACGAGCAGTACTTC	CSARDLGRTYEQYF
.	.	TRBV5-1	TRBJ2-3	TGCGCCAGCAGCTTGGAAGGGAAAAGCACAGATACGCAGTATTTT	CASSLEGKSTDTQYF
TRBD1	few	TRBV20-1	TRBJ2-7	TGCAGTGCTATTGGCGGGACAGGGGGCTACGAGCAGTACTTC	CSAIGGTGGYEQYF
TRBD1	.	TRBV3-1	TRBJ1-2	TGTGCCAGCAGGGGGACAGCCCTTTATGGCTACACCTTC	CASRGTALYGYTF
.	.	TRBV15	TRBJ1-4	TGTGCCACCAGCAGAGTCCTGGCAACCAACGCTCGGGAGAGTGCAAAAAAACTGTTTTTT	CATSRVLATNARESAKKLFF
.	few	TRBV6-1	TRBJ2-7	TGTGCCAGCAATGGACCAGGGTCCTACGAGCAGTACTTC	CASNGPGSYEQYF
.	.	TRBV25-1	TRBJ2-1	TGTGCCAGCAGTGAATATCGCGCGGCGGGAAGGGTCAATGAGCAGTTCTTC	CASSEYRAAGRVNEQFF
TRBD1	.	TRBV6-2/TRBV6-3	TRBJ2-7	TGTGCCAGCAGACAGGGGGATCTCGGCGAGCAGTACTTC	CASRQGDLGEQYF
.	.	TRBV6-5	TRBJ1-2	TGTGCCAGCAGTTACCTGACCACAGGGATGTATGGCTACACCTTC	CASSYLTTGMYGYTF
.	.	TRBV18	TRBJ1-1	TGTGCCAGCTCCGGACAGATGAACACTGAAGCTTTCTTT	CASSGQMNTEAFF
TRBD2	.	TRBV7-9	TRBJ2-1	TGTGCCAGCAGCTTAGAGGTTGGTAGCGGGAGCTTCTACAATGAGCAGTTCTTC	CASSLEVGSGSFYNEQFF
.	few	TRBV5-1	TRBJ2-1	TGCGCCAACAGCTTGGACGGGGTAGGGTACAATGAGCAGTTCTTC	CANSLDGVGYNEQFF
.	.	TRBV6-2/TRBV6-3	TRBJ2-1	TGTGCCAGCACATCGTCCGGGGCCGGAGGAGGCAATGAGCAGTTCTTC	CASTSSGAGGGNEQFF
.	few	TRBV20-1	TRBJ1-5	TGCAGTGCTGTGGGGGGGCGGGACCGGCCCCAGCATTTT	CSAVGGRDRPQHF